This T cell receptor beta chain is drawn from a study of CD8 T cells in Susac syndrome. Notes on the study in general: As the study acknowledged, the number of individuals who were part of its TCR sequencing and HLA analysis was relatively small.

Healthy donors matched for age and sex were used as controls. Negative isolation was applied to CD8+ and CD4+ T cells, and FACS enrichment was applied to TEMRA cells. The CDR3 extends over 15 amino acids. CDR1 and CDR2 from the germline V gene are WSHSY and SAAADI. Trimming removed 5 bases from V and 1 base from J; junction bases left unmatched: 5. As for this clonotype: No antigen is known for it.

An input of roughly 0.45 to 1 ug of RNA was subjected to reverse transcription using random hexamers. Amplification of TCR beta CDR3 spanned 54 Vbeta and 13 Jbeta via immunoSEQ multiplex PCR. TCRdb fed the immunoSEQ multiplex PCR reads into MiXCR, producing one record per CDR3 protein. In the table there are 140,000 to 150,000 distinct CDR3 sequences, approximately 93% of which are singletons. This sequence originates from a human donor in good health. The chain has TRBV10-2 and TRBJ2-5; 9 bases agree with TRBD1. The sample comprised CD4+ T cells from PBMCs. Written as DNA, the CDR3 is TGCGCCAGCAGTCAACAGGGGGCGCGCCAAGAGACCCAGTACTTC. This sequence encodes CASSQQGARQETQYF.